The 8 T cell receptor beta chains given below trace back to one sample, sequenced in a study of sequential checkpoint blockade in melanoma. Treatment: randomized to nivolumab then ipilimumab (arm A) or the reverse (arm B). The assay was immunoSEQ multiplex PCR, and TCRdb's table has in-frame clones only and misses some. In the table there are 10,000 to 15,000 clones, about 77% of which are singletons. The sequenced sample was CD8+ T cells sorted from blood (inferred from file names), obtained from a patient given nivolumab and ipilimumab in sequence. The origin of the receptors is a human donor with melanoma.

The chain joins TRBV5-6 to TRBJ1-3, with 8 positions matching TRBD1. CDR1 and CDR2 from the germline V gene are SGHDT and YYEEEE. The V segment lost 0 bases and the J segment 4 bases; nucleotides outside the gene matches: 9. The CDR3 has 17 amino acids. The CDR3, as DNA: TGTGCCAGCAGCTTGGAATCGACAGGGGTTGTCGGAAACACCATATATTTT. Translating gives CASSLESTGVVGNTIYF.

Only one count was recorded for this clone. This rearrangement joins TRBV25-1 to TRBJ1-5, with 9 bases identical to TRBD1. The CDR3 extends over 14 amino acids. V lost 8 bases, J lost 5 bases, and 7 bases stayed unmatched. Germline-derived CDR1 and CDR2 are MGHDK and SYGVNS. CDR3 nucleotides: TGTGCCAGCCCGGACAGGGGCTTTGATCAGCCCCAGCATTTT. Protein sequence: CASPDRGFDQPQHF.

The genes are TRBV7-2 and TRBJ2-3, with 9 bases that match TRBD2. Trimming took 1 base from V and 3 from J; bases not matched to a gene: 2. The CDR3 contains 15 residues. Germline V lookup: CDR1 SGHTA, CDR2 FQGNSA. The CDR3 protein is CASSLESGRTDTQYF. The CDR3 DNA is TGTGCCAGCAGCTTAGAAAGCGGGAGGACAGATACGCAGTATTTT.

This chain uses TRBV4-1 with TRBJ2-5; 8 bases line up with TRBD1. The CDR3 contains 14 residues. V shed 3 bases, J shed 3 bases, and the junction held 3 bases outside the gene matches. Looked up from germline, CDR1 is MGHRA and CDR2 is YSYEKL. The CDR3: CASSHGQGKETQYF. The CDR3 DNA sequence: TGCGCCAGCAGCCACGGACAGGGAAAAGAGACCCAGTACTTC.

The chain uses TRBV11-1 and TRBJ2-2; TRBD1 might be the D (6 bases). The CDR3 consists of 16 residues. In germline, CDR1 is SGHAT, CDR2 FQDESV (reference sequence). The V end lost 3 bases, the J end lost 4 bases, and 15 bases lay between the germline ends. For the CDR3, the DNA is TGTGCCAGCAGCTTGGACTTCCAGGGGTTCACCGGGGAGCTGTTTTTT. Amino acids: CASSLDFQGFTGELFF.

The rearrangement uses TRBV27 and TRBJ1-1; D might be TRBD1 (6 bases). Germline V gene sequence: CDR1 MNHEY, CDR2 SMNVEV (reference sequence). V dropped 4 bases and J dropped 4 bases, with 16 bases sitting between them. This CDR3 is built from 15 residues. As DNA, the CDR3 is TGTGCCAGCAGTTCTACTCCTAGGGGGTCCACTGAAGCTTTCTTT. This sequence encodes CASSSTPRGSTEAFF.

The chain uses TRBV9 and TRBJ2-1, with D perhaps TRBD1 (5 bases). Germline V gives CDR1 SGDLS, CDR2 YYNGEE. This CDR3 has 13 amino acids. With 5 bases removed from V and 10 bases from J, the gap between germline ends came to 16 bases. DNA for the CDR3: TGTGCCAGCAGGACGCCTGACAGCAACGAGCAGTTCTTC. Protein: CASRTPDSNEQFF.

The CDR3 sequence: CASSLWAGEDEQFF. CDR3 bases: TGTGCCAGCAGTTTATGGGCGGGAGAAGATGAGCAGTTCTTC. This rearrangement joins TRBV28 to TRBJ2-1; TRBD2 matches at 7 bases. Trimming at V came to 0 bases and at J to 8 bases, leaving 4 bases not matched to a gene. CDR1 MDHEN and CDR2 SYDVKM come from the germline V gene. This CDR3 has 14 residues.